Presented here are 23 T cell receptor beta chains from one specimen sequenced in a study of CD8+CD57+ T cells in acquired aplastic anemia. Genomic DNA templated the TCR beta VDJ and CDR3 profiling. TCRdb passed the reads through MiXCR, listing each CDR3 protein once. This table holds 200,000 or so distinct CDR3 sequences, 40% to 60% found once. The patients chosen for sequencing had shown expansion of CD8+CD57+ cells (detected by flow cytometry). The sequenced material came from sorted CD4+, CD8+, or CD8+CD57+ T cells (not recorded which) from PBMCs. All receptors derive from a human donor with aplastic anemia.

This clonotype was detected many times. The V call is TRBV5-4, the J call TRBJ2-7; 7 positions agree with TRBD1. Germline V gene sequence: CDR1 SGHNT, CDR2 YYREEE (reference sequence). The CDR3 length is 14 residues. J lost 1 base, V lost 3 bases, and 4 bases had no gene match. The CDR3 DNA follows: TGTGCCAGCAGCTACGACAGGGATTCCTACGAGCAGTACTTC. Protein product: CASSYDRDSYEQYF.

This clonotype has a single count. V gene TRBV9 combines with J gene TRBJ1-5; 9 nucleotides align to TRBD1. This CDR3 is 18 amino acids long. CDR1 is SGDLS and CDR2 is YYNGEE in the germline V gene. Trimming removed 4 bases from V and 0 bases from J; junction bases left unmatched: 11. CDR3 region: CASSYRDRDQYSNQPQHF. In nucleotides, the CDR3 is TGTGCCAGCAGCTACCGGGACAGGGACCAATATAGCAATCAGCCCCAGCATTTT.

This rearrangement joins TRBV20-1 to TRBJ2-3; 12 bases are a match to TRBD2. The germline V gene encodes CDR1 DFQATT and CDR2 SNEGSKA (reference sequence). The CDR3 contains 16 residues. V shed 3 bases, J shed 6 bases, and the junction held 10 bases outside the gene matches. CDR3 nucleotide sequence: TGCAGTGCTAGTCCTAGCGGGGGGGGGTTCATTGATACGCAGTATTTT. Translation: CSASPSGGGFIDTQYF.

The V call is TRBV5-1, the J call TRBJ2-5; 10 nucleotides line up with TRBD2. The CDR3 has 18 residues. V shed 5 bases and J 2 bases; nucleotides not matched to a gene: 15. Germline V gene sequence: CDR1 SGHRS, CDR2 YFSETQ. This CDR3 is CASREGASGGRIQETQYF. In DNA, the CDR3 is TGCGCCAGCAGGGAAGGGGCTAGCGGGGGCCGAATTCAAGAGACCCAGTACTTC.

This clonotype has ten or more counts. The chain has TRBV2 and TRBJ1-5; D gene ambiguous. The CDR3 has 15 residues. Germline assignment: CDR1 SNHLY and CDR2 FYNNEI. V shed 5 bases and J shed 2 bases, with 13 bases lying between them. This CDR3 is CASSPTTLGNQPQHF. As DNA, the CDR3 is TGTGCCAGCAGTCCGACTACCCTGGGCAATCAGCCCCAGCATTTT.

The chain employs TRBV2 and TRBJ1-3, with D tentatively TRBD1 (5 bases). Germline-derived CDR1 and CDR2 are SNHLY and FYNNEI. This CDR3 comprises 16 residues. Trimming removed 5 bases at V and 4 bases at J, with 18 bases between. Here the CDR3 reads CASSYTLQGAGNTIYF. CDR3 DNA sequence: TGTGCCAGCAGTTACACCCTTCAGGGTGCCGGAAACACCATATATTTT.

The J gene is TRBJ2-7, the V gene TRBV15; perhaps TRBD1 as D (7 bases). This CDR3 region has 14 residues. V dropped 3 bases and J dropped 2 bases, with 11 bases sitting between them. The germline CDR1 and CDR2 sequences are LNHNV and YYDKDF (reference sequence). The CDR3 DNA follows: TGTGCCACCAGCAGCCTCAGGGGGGCCTACGAGCAGTACTTC. The encoded protein is CATSSLRGAYEQYF.

As for this clonotype: Since no conserved phenylalanine or tryptophan closes the CDR3, a read error is the likely cause. This chain uses TRBV10-3 with TRBJ1-2; D remains unclear. This CDR3 has 14 amino acids. V gave up 2 bases and J gave up 5 bases, with 12 bases separating them. Germline CDR1 and CDR2: ENHRY and SYGVKD. Written as DNA, the CDR3 is TGTGCCATCAGTGAGAATGCCAGAGAATATGGCTACACCCTC. This gives the protein CAISENAREYGYTL.

This clonotype has more than one count but fewer than ten. This chain connects TRBV27 to TRBJ1-5; 9 bases are a match to TRBD1. Losses at the gene ends were 3 bases for V and 4 bases for J; bases not matched to a gene: 1. The CDR3 runs 14 residues. Germline CDR1 and CDR2: MNHEY and SMNVEV (reference sequence). CDR3 loop: CASSLGTGNQPQHF. The CDR3 DNA follows: TGTGCCAGCAGTTTGGGGACAGGGAATCAGCCCCAGCATTTT.

J is TRBJ2-5 and V is TRBV19; D gene unclear. CDR1 is LNHDA, CDR2 SQIVND, per germline (reference sequence). The CDR3 totals 14 residues. The ends were cut back, 6 bases at V and 5 bases at J, with 16 bases in the middle. The CDR3 is CASSLGVLGETQYF. The CDR3 DNA is TGTGCCAGTAGCCTAGGTGTTTTAGGGGAGACCCAGTACTTC.

This clonotype was seen many times. The chain combines TRBV5-1 with TRBJ1-4, with 9 positions matching TRBD1. V trimming: 2 bases; J trimming: 0 bases; junction bases outside the gene matches: 2. This CDR3 contains 16 residues. The germline CDR1 and CDR2 sequences are SGHRS and YFSETQ. The CDR3 DNA sequence: TGCGCCAGCAGCTTACAGGGGGCTGCAACTAATGAAAAACTGTTTTTT. Translated, it gives CASSLQGAATNEKLFF. Full variable domain (rest looked up from reference TRBV5-1 and TRBJ1-4): KAGVTQTPRYLIKTRGQQVTLSCSPISGHRSVSWYQQTPGQGLQFLFEYFSETQRNKGNFPGRFSGRQFSNSRSEMNVSTLELGDSALYLCASSLQGAATNEKLFFGSGTQLSVL.

This clonotype appeared many times. The V gene is TRBV20-1, the J gene TRBJ2-7, with TRBD1 matching 7 bases. The V gene's germline CDR1 is DFQATT and CDR2 SNEGSKA (reference sequence). There are 15 residues in the CDR3. The ends lost 3 bases at V and 3 bases at J; junction bases unmatched: 11. The CDR3 sequence: CSARDRRRPDYEQYF. The CDR3 DNA follows: TGCAGTGCTAGGGACAGGCGGAGGCCGGACTACGAGCAGTACTTC.

This clonotype appeared a few times. At one end the junction does not follow the germline gene, possibly because of a read error. The CDR3 sequence is CASRTRESNYSYTF. The CDR3 DNA is TGCGCCAGCAGAACCAGGGAATCTAACTATAGCTACACCTTC. The genes are TRBV5-1 and TRBJ1-2; TRBD1 might be the D (5 bases). The CDR3 loop spans 14 amino acids. Germline-derived CDR1 and CDR2 are SGHRS and YFSETQ.

This chain joins TRBV12-3 or TRBV12-4 and TRBJ1-3; TRBD1 might be the D (6 bases). Trimming removed 2 bases at V and 7 bases at J, with 12 bases between. This CDR3 has 14 amino acids. CDR3 DNA sequence: TGTGCCAGCAGTTTATGGGCAGGGGAGAACACCATATATTTT. The encoded protein is CASSLWAGENTIYF.

The rearrangement links TRBV15 to TRBJ2-3, with 8 bases aligning to TRBD2. Germline assignment: CDR1 LNHNV and CDR2 YYDKDF (reference sequence). This CDR3 comprises 14 residues. With V trimmed by 5 bases and J by 3 bases, 4 bases remained unmatched. In DNA, the CDR3 is TGTGCCACCAGCGGAGCGGGAGAGACAGATACGCAGTATTTT. It encodes CATSGAGETDTQYF.

This clonotype was detected many times. V gene TRBV5-5 combines with J gene TRBJ1-2; no reliable D call. CDR3 length equals 14 residues. Germline V gene sequence: CDR1 SGHKS, CDR2 YYEKEE (reference sequence). Trimming left V 7 bases short and J 2 bases short, with 15 bases between. CDR3 DNA sequence: TGTGCCAGCGCCAAAATCCTCAAAAACTATGGCTACACCTTC. This gives the protein CASAKILKNYGYTF. Using reference TRBV5-5 and TRBJ1-2 for the parts outside the CDR3, the full variable domain is DAGVTQSPTHLIKTRGQQVTLRCSPISGHKSVSWYQQVLGQGPQFIFQYYEKEERGRGNFPDRFSARQFPNYSSELNVNALLLGDSALYLCASAKILKNYGYTFGSGTRLTVV.

The V call is TRBV7-3, the J call TRBJ2-1; no definite D call. Germline V gene lookup returns CDR1 SGHTA and CDR2 FQGTGA. Trimming took off 4 bases at V and 9 bases at J, with 10 bases between the two ends. The CDR3 runs to 12 residues. CDR3 DNA: TGTGCCAGCAGCTCCCAGAACGGTGAGCAGTTCTTC. It specifies CASSSQNGEQFF.

This clonotype was observed at least ten times. This sequence joins TRBV3-1 and TRBJ2-2; 7 bases map to TRBD1. V trimming: 6 bases; J trimming: 0 bases; junction bases outside the gene matches: 7. The CDR3 runs to 16 residues. Per the germline V gene, CDR1 is LGHDT and CDR2 is YNNKEL (reference sequence). As DNA, the CDR3 is TGTGCCAGCAGTACCGACAGGGTCTCGAACACCGGGGAGCTGTTTTTT. It encodes CASSTDRVSNTGELFF.

V gene TRBV19 combines with J gene TRBJ2-1, with 7 bases aligning to TRBD2. CDR1 and CDR2 (germline): LNHDA, SQIVND (reference sequence). The V gene end was trimmed by 3 bases and the J gene end by 7 bases; junction bases not matched to a gene: 9. CDR3 length: 15 residues. The CDR3: CASSMGGELANEQFF. The CDR3 DNA is TGTGCCAGTAGTATGGGGGGGGAGTTAGCGAATGAGCAGTTCTTC.

Comment on this clonotype: One end of the junction fails to match germline, which may point to a read error. The rearrangement links TRBV18 to TRBJ1-6; D possibly corresponds to TRBD1 (5 bases). This CDR3 is 15 amino acids long. Germline assignment: CDR1 KGHSH and CDR2 LQKENI. CDR3 coding DNA: TGTGCCAGCTCACCATCCGGGACGTATAATTCACCCCGCCACTTT. Translation: CASSPSGTYNSPRHF.

This clonotype was recorded many times. The V call is TRBV7-8, the J call TRBJ2-6; the D gene is possibly TRBD2 (5 bases). Germline V CDR1 and CDR2: SGHVS, FQNEAQ. Trimming pared 2 bases from V and 3 bases from J, leaving 11 bases between. The CDR3 length is 16 residues. The CDR3 here is CASSLYGVGGANVLTF. The CDR3 region has the DNA TGTGCCAGCAGCTTATACGGGGTTGGTGGGGCCAACGTCCTGACTTTC.

V and J are TRBV10-3 and TRBJ1-5, with TRBD1 as a possible D gene (6 bases). V gave up 5 bases and J gave up 10 bases, with 12 bases separating them. CDR3 length: 12 amino acids. Germline V gene data show CDR1 as ENHRY and CDR2 as SYGVKD. The CDR3 DNA follows: TGTGCCATCAGTAGTGGACAGAGCCCCCAGCATTTT. Amino acids: CAISSGQSPQHF.

This chain joins TRBV7-9 and TRBJ1-3; no clear D gene. In germline, CDR1 is SEHNR, CDR2 FQNEAQ (reference sequence). CDR3 size: 12 residues. Trimming removed 7 bases from V and 3 bases from J, with 7 bases in between. CDR3 in DNA: TGTGCCAGCAATACGGATGGAAACACCATATATTTT. It translates to CASNTDGNTIYF.